Following are 5 T cell receptor beta chains from one sample sequenced in a study of blood T cell repertoires in COVID-19 (dated by TCRdb to the early 2020s). The method behind the library was the immunoSEQ multiplex PCR assay. The immuneACCESS repertoire file appears here via TCRdb, limited to in-frame rearrangements. These files lack a portion of the clones; in checked studies, under half of the deficit traces to unresolved V genes, and the cause of the others is not known. The sample contains about 190,000 clones, 84% of them found a single time. Jointly, the top ten make up around 19% of the sample. The sequenced sample was peripheral blood. The receptors stem from a human donor in a cohort sampled during active COVID-19.

The gene calls are TRBV6-5 and TRBJ2-5; 7 bases are shared with TRBD1. The CDR3 is 14 residues long. Per the germline V gene, CDR1 is MNHEY and CDR2 is SVGAGI. V lost 5 bases, J lost 5 bases, and 8 bases stayed unmatched. The DNA for the CDR3 is TGTGCCAGCAGTCATCGGACAGGCGGGGAGACCCAGTACTTC. Translation: CASSHRTGGETQYF.

This clone was recorded only once. The genes are TRBV11-2 and TRBJ2-4; weak D call: TRBD1 (6 bases). There are 14 residues in the CDR3. Looked up from germline, CDR1 is SGHAT and CDR2 is FQNNGV. V lost 1 base and J lost 4, with 8 bases in between. The CDR3 sequence is CASSLARGKNIQYF. The DNA for the CDR3 is TGTGCCAGCAGCTTAGCCAGGGGAAAAAACATTCAGTACTTC.

This rearrangement joins TRBV7-2 to TRBJ2-7; D possibly corresponds to TRBD2 (5 bases). V was trimmed by 3 bases and J by 5 bases, leaving 14 bases between them. The CDR3 consists of 14 residues. Germline loops: CDR1 SGHTA, CDR2 FQGNSA. The CDR3 nucleotides read TGTGCCAGCAGCTTCGTTCCTCGGGGTAACGAGCAGTACTTC. Its protein is CASSFVPRGNEQYF.

J is TRBJ2-3 and V is TRBV29-1; maybe TRBD1 (6 bases). V lost 3 bases, J lost 2 bases, and 18 bases lay in between. CDR3 length: 16 residues. CDR1 and CDR2 (germline): SQVTM, ANQGSEA. The CDR3 nucleotides read TGCAGCGTTGATTTATTCCGGCAGGGGCCCACAGATACGCAGTATTTT. Encoded protein: CSVDLFRQGPTDTQYF.

The rearrangement links TRBV6-2 or TRBV6-3 to TRBJ2-3; D may be TRBD2 (6 bases). Per the germline V gene, CDR1 is MNHEY and CDR2 is SVGEGT. V shed 6 bases and J shed 6 bases, with 22 bases lying between them. This CDR3 region has 16 residues. CDR3 bases: TGTGCCAGCAGCCCCCTACTAGCTGCCGAGGGTGATACGCAGTATTTT. This codes for CASSPLLAAEGDTQYF.